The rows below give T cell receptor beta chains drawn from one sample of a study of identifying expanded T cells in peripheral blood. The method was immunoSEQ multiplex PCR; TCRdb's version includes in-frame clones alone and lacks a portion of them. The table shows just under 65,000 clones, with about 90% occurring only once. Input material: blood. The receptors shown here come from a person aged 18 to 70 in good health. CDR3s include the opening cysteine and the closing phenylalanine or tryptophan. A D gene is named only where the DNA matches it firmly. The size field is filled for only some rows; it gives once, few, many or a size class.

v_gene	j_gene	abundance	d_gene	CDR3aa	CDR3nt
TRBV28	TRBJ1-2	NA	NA	CASSLSGDYGYTF	TGTGCCAGCAGTTTATCAGGGGACTATGGCTACACCTTC
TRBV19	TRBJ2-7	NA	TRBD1	CASSYRDRGGDEQYF	TGTGCCAGTAGTTACCGGGACAGGGGAGGCGACGAGCAGTACTTC
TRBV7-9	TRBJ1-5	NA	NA	CASSFQGRNQPQHF	TGTGCCAGCAGCTTCCAGGGTCGCAATCAGCCCCAGCATTTT
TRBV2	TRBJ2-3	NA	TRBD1	CASSVTGGTTDTQYF	TGTGCCAGCAGTGTGACAGGGGGTACTACAGATACGCAGTATTTT
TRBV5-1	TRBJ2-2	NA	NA	CASSPTRVANTGELFF	TGCGCCAGCAGCCCCACACGAGTAGCGAACACCGGGGAGCTGTTTTTT
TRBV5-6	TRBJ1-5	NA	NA	CASSVGLSNQPQHF	TGTGCCAGCAGCGTGGGACTTAGCAATCAGCCCCAGCATTTT
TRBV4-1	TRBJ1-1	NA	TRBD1	CASSQGQGWSVSEAFF	TGCGCCAGCAGCCAAGGACAGGGCTGGTCGGTCTCTGAAGCTTTCTTT
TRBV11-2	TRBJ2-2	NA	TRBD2	CASRLAGVRYTGELFF	TGTGCCAGTCGACTAGCGGGGGTGAGGTACACCGGGGAGCTGTTTTTT
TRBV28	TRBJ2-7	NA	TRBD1	CASSLDRGYEQYF	TGTGCCAGCAGTTTAGACAGGGGATACGAGCAGTACTTC
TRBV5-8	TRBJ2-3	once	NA	CASSRQIRADTQYF	TGTGCCAGCTCCCGCCAGATCAGGGCAGATACGCAGTATTTT
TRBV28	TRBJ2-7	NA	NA	CASRRRANYEQYF	TGTGCCAGCAGACGACGGGCGAACTACGAGCAGTACTTC
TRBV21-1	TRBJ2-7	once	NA	CASPAGSYEQYF	TGTGCCAGTCCGGCAGGGTCCTACGAGCAGTACTTC
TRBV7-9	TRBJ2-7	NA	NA	CASSYLPFLASSYEQYF	TGTGCCAGCAGCTATTTACCCTTTTTAGCCAGCTCCTACGAGCAGTACTTC
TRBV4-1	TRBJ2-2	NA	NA	CASSLNTGELFF	TGCGCCAGCAGCCTAAACACCGGGGAGCTGTTTTTT
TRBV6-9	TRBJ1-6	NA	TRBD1	CASRTGGGRSPLHF	TGTGCCAGCAGAACAGGGGGCGGGAGGTCACCCCTCCACTTT
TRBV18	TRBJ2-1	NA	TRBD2	CASSPRLAGVEQFF	TGTGCCAGCTCACCCAGACTAGCGGGAGTTGAGCAGTTCTTC
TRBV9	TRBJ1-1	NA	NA	CASSVEAGWDTEAFF	TGTGCCAGCAGCGTAGAGGCAGGGTGGGACACTGAAGCTTTCTTT
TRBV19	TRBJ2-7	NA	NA	CASSRRAFSYEQYF	TGTGCCAGTAGTCGCAGGGCCTTTTCCTACGAGCAGTACTTC
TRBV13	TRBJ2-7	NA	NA	CASSLGSGLWSYEQYF	TGTGCCAGCAGCTTAGGATCTGGACTCTGGTCTTACGAGCAGTACTTC
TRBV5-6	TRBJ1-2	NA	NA	CASSPDLAEGGYGYTF	TGTGCCAGCAGCCCTGATCTCGCGGAGGGTGGATATGGCTACACCTTC
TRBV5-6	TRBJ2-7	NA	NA	CASSLQGRYEQYF	TGTGCCAGCAGCTTGCAGGGGCGCTACGAGCAGTACTTC
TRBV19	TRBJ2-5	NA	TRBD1	CASTLSLGGRETQYF	TGTGCCAGTACCCTATCCCTAGGGGGCAGGGAGACCCAGTACTTC
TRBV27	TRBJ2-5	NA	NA	CASSPRRRETQYF	TGTGCCAGCAGCCCTCGGCGACGAGAGACCCAGTACTTC
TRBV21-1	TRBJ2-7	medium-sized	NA	CASSKVFNYRLYEQYF	TGTGCCAGCAGCAAAGTCTTCAACTACAGGCTGTACGAGCAGTACTTC
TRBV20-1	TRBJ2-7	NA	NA	CSAKNYEQYF	TGCAGTGCCAAGAACTACGAGCAGTACTTC
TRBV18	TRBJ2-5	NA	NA	CASSPPERETQYF	TGTGCCAGCTCACCACCTGAGAGAGAGACCCAGTACTTC
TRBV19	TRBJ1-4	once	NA	CASSPVGGGIELFF	TGTGCCAGTAGTCCCGTCGGGGGGGGTATTGAACTGTTTTTT
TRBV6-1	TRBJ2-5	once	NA	CASSEIGATETQYF	TGTGCCAGCAGTGAAATAGGGGCAACGGAGACCCAGTACTTC
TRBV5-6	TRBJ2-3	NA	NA	CASSSGGNTQYF	TGTGCCAGCAGCTCTGGCGGGAATACGCAGTATTTT
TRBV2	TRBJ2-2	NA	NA	CARGVGTGELFF	TGTGCCAGAGGGGTTGGAACCGGGGAGCTGTTTTTT
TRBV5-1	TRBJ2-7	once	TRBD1	CASSLERQGYEQYF	TGCGCCAGCAGCTTGGAGCGACAGGGATACGAGCAGTACTTC
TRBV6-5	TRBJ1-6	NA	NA	CASSYRGGIHNSPLHF	TGTGCCAGCAGTTACAGAGGGGGGATCCATAATTCACCCCTCCACTTT
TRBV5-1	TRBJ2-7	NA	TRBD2	CASSSGASGIYEQYF	TGCGCCAGCAGCTCGGGGGCTAGCGGGATATACGAGCAGTACTTC
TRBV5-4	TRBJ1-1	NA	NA	CASSLLSPTEAFF	TGTGCCAGCAGCCTGTTAAGCCCCACTGAAGCTTTCTTT
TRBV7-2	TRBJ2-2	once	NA	CASSYYTGELFF	TGTGCCAGCAGCTATTACACCGGGGAGCTGTTTTTT
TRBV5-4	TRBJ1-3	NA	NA	CASSFMPSGNTIYF	TGTGCCAGCAGCTTTATGCCCTCTGGAAACACCATATATTTT
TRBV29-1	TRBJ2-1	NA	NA	CSYEVRGGTYNEQFF	TGCAGCTATGAAGTACGAGGGGGGACCTACAATGAGCAGTTCTTC
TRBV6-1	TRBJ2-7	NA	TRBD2	CASPGGVRYEQYF	TGTGCCAGCCCGGGGGGGGTCCGGTACGAGCAGTACTTC
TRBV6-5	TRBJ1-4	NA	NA	CASSYSYTTNEKLFF	TGTGCCAGCAGTTACTCGTACACCACTAATGAAAAACTGTTTTTT
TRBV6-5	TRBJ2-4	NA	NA	CASSYSREVDQYF	TGTGCCAGCAGTTACTCAAGGGAGGTCGATCAGTACTTC
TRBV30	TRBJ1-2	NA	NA	CAWSENGAVSNYGYTF	TGTGCCTGGAGTGAGAACGGCGCAGTTTCTAACTATGGCTACACCTTC
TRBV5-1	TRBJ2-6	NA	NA	CASSPRSSGANVLTF	TGCGCCAGCAGCCCAAGATCCTCTGGGGCCAACGTCCTGACTTTC
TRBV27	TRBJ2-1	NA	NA	CASSLSYLTYNEQFF	TGTGCCAGCAGTTTATCGTACCTCACCTACAATGAGCAGTTCTTC
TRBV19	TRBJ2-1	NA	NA	CASSSQTSSSYNEQFF	TGTGCCAGTAGTTCACAGACTTCGAGCTCCTACAATGAGCAGTTCTTC
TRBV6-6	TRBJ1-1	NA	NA	CASSYGGTEAFF	TGTGCCAGCAGTTACGGGGGAACTGAAGCTTTCTTT
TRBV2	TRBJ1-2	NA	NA	CASGEYGYTF	TGTGCCAGCGGGGAATATGGCTACACCTTC
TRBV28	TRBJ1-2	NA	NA	CASSAYYGYTF	TGTGCCAGCAGTGCATACTATGGCTACACCTTC
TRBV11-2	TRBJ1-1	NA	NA	CASSLDSLDTEAFF	TGTGCCAGCAGCCTGGACAGCCTGGACACTGAAGCTTTCTTT
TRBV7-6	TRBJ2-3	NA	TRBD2	CASSEIPGLLTDTQYF	TGTGCCAGCAGCGAAATCCCGGGACTACTCACAGATACGCAGTATTTT
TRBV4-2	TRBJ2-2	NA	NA	CASSLTAASGELFF	TGTGCCAGCAGCCTGACGGCAGCGTCCGGGGAGCTGTTTTTT
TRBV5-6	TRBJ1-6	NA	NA	CASTLLTGVYNSPLHF	TGTGCCAGCACCCTACTGACAGGAGTTTATAATTCACCCCTCCACTTT
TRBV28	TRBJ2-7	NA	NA	CASSSPGISVYEQYF	TGTGCCAGCAGTAGCCCTGGGATCTCGGTCTACGAGCAGTACTTC
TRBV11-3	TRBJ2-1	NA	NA	CASSQSPGEQFF	TGTGCCAGCAGCCAAAGCCCGGGTGAGCAGTTCTTC
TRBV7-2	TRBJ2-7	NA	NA	CASSRRPGVSYEQYF	TGTGCCAGCAGCAGGCGGCCAGGGGTCTCCTACGAGCAGTACTTC
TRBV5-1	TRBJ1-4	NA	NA	CASSLSRSNEKLFF	TGCGCCAGCAGCTTGAGCCGGAGTAATGAAAAACTGTTTTTT
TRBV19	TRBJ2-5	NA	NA	CASRGSPHEETQYF	TGTGCCAGTAGAGGCAGCCCCCACGAAGAGACCCAGTACTTC